The T cell receptor beta chain under discussion was sequenced for a study of T cells in narcolepsy. Some clones are missing from TCRdb's copy, which holds only in-frame ones; the method was immunoSEQ multiplex PCR. The profile shows tens of thousands of clones, around 82% of them singletons. The CDR3 contains 14 residues. The rearrangement uses TRBV12-2 and TRBJ1-1. TRBV12-2 is a pseudogene locus. The sequence came from a human donor with narcolepsy. Specimen: CD45RA- memory CD4+ T cells from PBMCs. CDR3 amino acids: CASRPWDWDTEAFF. As DNA, the CDR3 is TGTGCAAGTCGCCCGTGGGACTGGGACACTGAAGCTTTCTTT.